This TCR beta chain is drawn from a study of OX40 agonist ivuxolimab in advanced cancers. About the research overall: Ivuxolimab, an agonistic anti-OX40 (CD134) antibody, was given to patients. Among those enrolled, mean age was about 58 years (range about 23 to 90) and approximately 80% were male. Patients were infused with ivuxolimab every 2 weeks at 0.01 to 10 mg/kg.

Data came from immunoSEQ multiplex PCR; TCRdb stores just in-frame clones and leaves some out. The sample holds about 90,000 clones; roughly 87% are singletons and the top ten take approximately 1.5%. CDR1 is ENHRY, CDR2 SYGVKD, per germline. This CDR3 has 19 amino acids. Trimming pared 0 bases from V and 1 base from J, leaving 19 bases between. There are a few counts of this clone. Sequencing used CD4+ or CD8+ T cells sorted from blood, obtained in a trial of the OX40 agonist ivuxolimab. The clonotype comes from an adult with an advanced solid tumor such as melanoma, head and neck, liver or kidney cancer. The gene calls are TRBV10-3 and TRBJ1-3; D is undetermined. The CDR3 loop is CAISESSVDRQTSGNTIYF. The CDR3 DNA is TGTGCCATCAGTGAGTCGTCAGTCGATCGACAAACATCTGGAAACACCATATATTTT.